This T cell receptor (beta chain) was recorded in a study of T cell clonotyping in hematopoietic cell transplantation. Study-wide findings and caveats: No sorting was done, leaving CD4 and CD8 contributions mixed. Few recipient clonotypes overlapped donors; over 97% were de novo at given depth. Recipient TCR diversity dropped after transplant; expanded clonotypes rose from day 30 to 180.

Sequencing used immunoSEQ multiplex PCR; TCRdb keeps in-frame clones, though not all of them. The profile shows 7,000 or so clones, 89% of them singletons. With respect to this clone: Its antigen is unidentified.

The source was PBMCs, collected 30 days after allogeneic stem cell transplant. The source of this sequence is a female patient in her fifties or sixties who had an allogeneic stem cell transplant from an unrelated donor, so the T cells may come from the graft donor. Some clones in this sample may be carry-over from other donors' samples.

CDR3 DNA: TGTGCCAGCAGCGTAGTTGTAGAGGACTATGGCTACACCTTC. It is translated as CASSVVVEDYGYTF. The chain uses TRBV9 and TRBJ1-2; no definite D call. The germline V and J ends were trimmed by 0 bases and 3 bases, with 9 bases remaining between them. The CDR3 covers 14 residues. Germline loops: CDR1 SGDLS, CDR2 YYNGEE.